These 31 T cell receptor beta chains were sequenced from one sample in a study of T cell responses to AZD1222 COVID-19 vaccine. Sequencing was performed with immunoSEQ multiplex PCR; in TCRdb, only in-frame clones are kept and a portion is missing. The sample has approximately 150,000 clones, around 89% seen once; the top ten hold about 4.7%. Sequences were derived from peripheral blood, sampled on day 0 of AZD1222 vaccination. The receptor source for this set is an adult in good health.

In its sample, this clone was seen once. The CDR3 loop is CASSLVSGSSGANVLTF. The CDR3 DNA sequence: TGTGCCAGCAGCTTAGTGTCCGGGAGCTCCGGGGCCAACGTCCTGACTTTC. This chain links TRBV11-2 with TRBJ2-6; weak D call: TRBD2 (6 bases). Germline CDR1 reads SGHAT; CDR2 reads FQNNGV. The length of the CDR3 is 17 residues. With 1 base removed from V and 4 bases from J, the gap between germline ends came to 14 bases.

V gene TRBV4-2 combines with J gene TRBJ1-5; D is unresolved. The V and J ends lost 0 bases and 1 base respectively, with 7 bases between them. The CDR3 length is 15 residues. Germline CDR1 reads LGHNA; CDR2 reads YNFKEQ. CDR3 region: CASSQDMASNQPQHF. The CDR3 DNA follows: TGTGCCAGCAGCCAAGATATGGCCAGCAATCAGCCCCAGCATTTT.

V and J are TRBV5-6 and TRBJ2-1; D not certain. Trimming cost V 0 bases and J 0 bases, with 10 bases left between them. This CDR3 spans 16 amino acids. Germline V CDR1 and CDR2: SGHDT, YYEEEE. CDR3 residues: CASSLVRTASYNEQFF. CDR3 nucleotides: TGTGCCAGCAGCTTGGTCCGGACGGCCTCCTACAATGAGCAGTTCTTC.

The chain links TRBV18 to TRBJ2-3; 11 positions agree with TRBD2. Trimming took 4 bases from V and 4 from J; bases not matched to a gene: 4. The CDR3 runs to 15 residues. Germline loops: CDR1 KGHSH, CDR2 LQKENI. Here the CDR3 reads CASSQTSGTADTQYF. Here the CDR3 DNA reads TGTGCCAGCTCACAGACTAGCGGGACGGCAGATACGCAGTATTTT.

This chain connects TRBV6-5 to TRBJ2-5; 7 bases line up with TRBD2. This CDR3 has 16 amino acids. J gave up 4 bases and V 1 base, and 9 bases lay outside the gene matches. Germline CDR1 and CDR2: MNHEY and SVGAGI. DNA for the CDR3: TGTGCCAGCAGTTACTACGGACTAGGGGCGAGAGAGACCCAGTACTTC. Protein product: CASSYYGLGARETQYF.

The chain links TRBV18 to TRBJ1-2; D not resolved. Germline loops: CDR1 KGHSH, CDR2 LQKENI. Trimming pared 2 bases from V and 7 bases from J, leaving 5 bases between. CDR3 length: 11 amino acids. This CDR3 is CASSPGVGYTF. The CDR3 bases are TGTGCCAGCTCACCAGGGGTTGGCTACACCTTC.

The gene calls are TRBV4-3 and TRBJ1-1; D ambiguous. CDR3 length: 15 amino acids. Trimming removed 0 bases at V and 1 base at J, with 9 bases between. Germline lookup yields CDR1 LGHNA and CDR2 YSLEER. In DNA, the CDR3 is TGCGCCAGCAGCCAAGATCTGGACTGGAACACTGAAGCTTTCTTT. Encoded protein: CASSQDLDWNTEAFF.

The chain carries TRBV28 and TRBJ2-1; tentatively, D is TRBD1 (5 bases). The CDR3 consists of 14 residues. Trimming removed 2 bases at V and 9 bases at J, with 14 bases between. Germline loops: CDR1 MDHEN, CDR2 SYDVKM. The CDR3 DNA sequence: TGTGCCAGCAGTTTACCCCTCGTGGGGCTTGAGCAGTTCTTC. It encodes CASSLPLVGLEQFF.

The chain couples TRBV9 to TRBJ1-1; D is perhaps TRBD1 (6 bases). Trimming cost V 1 base and J 8 bases, with 18 bases left between them. The CDR3 is 15 amino acids. Germline lookup yields CDR1 SGDLS and CDR2 YYNGEE. The CDR3 bases are TGTGCCAGCAGCGTAAACCCTTGGACAGCCCAAGAAGCTTTCTTT. This sequence encodes CASSVNPWTAQEAFF.

The V and J genes are TRBV7-6 and TRBJ1-1, with a tentative D call TRBD1 (5 bases). The ends were cut back, 4 bases at V and 8 bases at J, with 17 bases in the middle. The CDR3 contains 14 residues. Per germline, CDR1 SGHVS and CDR2 FNYEAQ. The CDR3 region has the DNA TGTGCCAGCAGCTCCTACCAGGGCGAAATGGAAGCTTTCTTT. This sequence encodes CASSSYQGEMEAFF.

The rearrangement joins TRBV6-5 to TRBJ1-6, with 7 bases fitting TRBD1. The J segment lost 9 bases and the V segment lost 2 bases, leaving 10 bases of the junction unmatched. The CDR3 loop spans 16 amino acids. The germline CDR1 and CDR2 sequences are MNHEY and SVGAGI. CDR3 coding DNA: TGTGCCAGCAGTTACGGAAATCGACAGGGAGCTTCACCCCTCCACTTT. Amino acids: CASSYGNRQGASPLHF.

CDR3 in DNA: TGTGCCAGTAGTGACAGGGGTTGGTATCAGCCCCAGCATTTT. Translated: CASSDRGWYQPQHF. V is TRBV19 and J is TRBJ1-5; the match to TRBD1 covers 8 bases. Trimming at V came to 5 bases and at J to 5 bases, leaving 5 bases not matched to a gene. Germline loops: CDR1 LNHDA, CDR2 SQIVND (reference sequence). The CDR3 spans 14 residues.

The J gene is TRBJ1-2, the V gene TRBV28, with D tentatively TRBD1 (5 bases). Deletions cut 1 base from V and 0 bases from J, with 12 bases between. The CDR3 extends over 16 amino acids. Looked up from germline, CDR1 is MDHEN and CDR2 is SYDVKM. The CDR3 region has the DNA TGTGCCAGCAGTTTATCGTCGGGACCAGCTAACTATGGCTACACCTTC. Translation: CASSLSSGPANYGYTF.

The CDR3 sequence is CASSGGYSYNEQFF. As DNA, the CDR3 is TGTGCCAGCAGCGGAGGGTATTCCTACAATGAGCAGTTCTTC. The V gene is TRBV5-4, the J gene TRBJ2-1, with D maybe TRBD2 (6 bases). V gave up 4 bases and J gave up 1 base, with 9 bases separating them. The CDR3 loop spans 14 amino acids. Per germline, CDR1 SGHNT and CDR2 YYREEE (reference sequence).

The rearrangement uses TRBV6-1 and TRBJ2-1; the D is unclear. Trimming took off 2 bases at V and 4 bases at J, with 15 bases between the two ends. The CDR3 loop spans 16 amino acids. Per germline, CDR1 MNHNS and CDR2 SASEGT. The chain's CDR3 is CASSEPTAASYNEQFF. In nucleotides, the CDR3 is TGTGCCAGCAGTGAACCGACCGCCGCCAGTTACAATGAGCAGTTCTTC.

The chain recombines TRBV6-6 with TRBJ2-7; maybe TRBD1 (5 bases). The V gene's germline CDR1 is MNHNY and CDR2 SVGAGI (reference sequence). The CDR3 runs to 13 residues. V was shortened by 2 bases and J by 5 bases, with 10 bases between the two germline ends. The CDR3 loop reads CASSYGALNEQYF. CDR3 nucleotide sequence: TGTGCCAGCAGTTACGGGGCTCTCAACGAGCAGTACTTC.

V usage is TRBV27 and J usage is TRBJ1-4; D not certain. V lost 4 bases and J 0 bases, leaving 15 bases between the germline ends. Germline loops: CDR1 MNHEY, CDR2 SMNVEV (reference sequence). The CDR3 loop spans 17 amino acids. The CDR3 DNA sequence: TGTGCCAGCAGTTCTTCCGGCAGGACCTCAACTAATGAAAAACTGTTTTTT. It codes for CASSSSGRTSTNEKLFF.

V is TRBV30 and J is TRBJ2-1; either TRBD1 or TRBD2 may fit D (5 bases each). Between the trimmed V and J ends, which lost 1 base and 13 bases, there was a span of 17 bases. The germline gives CDR1 GTSNPN, CDR2 SVGIG (reference sequence). The CDR3 runs to 13 residues. CDR3 region: CAWSGTWKGPQFF. The CDR3 DNA is TGTGCCTGGAGTGGGACTTGGAAGGGGCCCCAGTTCTTC.

The genes are TRBV3-1 (or the pseudogene TRBV3-2) and TRBJ2-4, with 8 bases matching TRBD2. The junction had 11 bases not matched to a gene; V was cut back by 3 bases and J by 7 bases. This CDR3 is built from 16 residues. CDR1 is LGHDT and CDR2 is YNNKEL in the germline V gene (reference sequence). The CDR3 nucleotides read TGTGCCAGCAGCCATCTAATAAGCGGGAGAAGGAACATTCAGTACTTC. Amino acids: CASSHLISGRRNIQYF.

The gene calls are TRBV11-3 and TRBJ1-2; D not certain. V shed 1 base and J shed 4 bases, with 10 bases lying between them. The CDR3 has 14 amino acids. The germline V gene has CDR1 SGHNT and CDR2 YENEEA. For the CDR3, the DNA is TGTGCCAGCAGCTTAGGCGGCAGCTCCTATGGCTACACCTTC. This encodes CASSLGGSSYGYTF.

By sample fraction, this clone is medium-sized. At one boundary the junction diverges from the germline segment, which might be a read error. The rearrangement links TRBV7-9 to TRBJ2-7; 8 bases are shared with TRBD1. From germline, CDR1 is SEHNR and CDR2 FQNEAQ (reference sequence). The CDR3 length is 14 residues. This CDR3 reads CATSLTGVDYEQYF. In nucleotides, the CDR3 is TGTGCCACCAGCTTGACAGGGGTCGACTACGAGCAGTACTTC.

V gene TRBV5-1 combines with J gene TRBJ1-1; a possible D gene is TRBD1 (5 bases). The germline CDR1 and CDR2 sequences are SGHRS and YFSETQ. V gave up 2 bases and J gave up 4 bases, with 21 bases separating them. This CDR3 is built from 17 residues. DNA of the CDR3: TGCGCCAGCAGCTTTCAGGCAGGGCCAGGGTACAGCACTGAAGCTTTCTTT. Protein: CASSFQAGPGYSTEAFF.

The V and J genes are TRBV9 and TRBJ2-1; D tentatively fits TRBD1 or TRBD2 (6 bases each). The germline V gene has CDR1 SGDLS and CDR2 YYNGEE. The CDR3 length is 15 residues. V was cut by 4 bases and J by 6 bases, with 17 bases left in between. CDR3 nucleotide sequence: TGTGCCAGCAGCCTAGAGGGGGGCCCACCCAATGAGCAGTTCTTC. This codes for CASSLEGGPPNEQFF.

CDR3 nucleotide sequence: TGTGCCAGCAGCTTGCAGGGGCCAAACTATGGCTACACCTTC. It specifies CASSLQGPNYGYTF. This rearrangement joins TRBV7-2 to TRBJ1-2, with a tentative D call TRBD1 (6 bases). The germline V and J ends were trimmed by 3 bases and 2 bases, with 10 bases remaining between them. Looked up from germline, CDR1 is SGHTA and CDR2 is FQGNSA. This CDR3 has 14 residues.

The sample holds a few counts of this clone. This chain joins TRBV18 and TRBJ1-2, with D possibly TRBD1 on 5 matching bases. CDR1 is KGHSH and CDR2 is LQKENI in the germline V gene. The CDR3 has 15 amino acids. V was trimmed by 3 bases and J by 0 bases, leaving 11 bases between them. In DNA form, the CDR3 reads TGTGCCAGCTCACCTAAAGGGGACTCTAACTATGGCTACACCTTC. It codes for CASSPKGDSNYGYTF. The variable domain in full, completed from reference TRBV18 and TRBJ1-2, reads NAGVMQNPRHLVRRRGQEARLRCSPMKGHSHVYWYRQLPEEGLKFMVYLQKENIIDESGMPKERFSAEFPKEGPSILRIQQVVRGDSAAYFCASSPKGDSNYGYTFGSGTRLTVV.

The chain employs TRBV14 and TRBJ2-7; unclear D gene. Germline V gene sequence: CDR1 SGHDN, CDR2 FVKESK. V lost 2 bases, J lost 3 bases, and 5 bases lay in between. This CDR3 has 12 amino acids. The CDR3 here is CASSQQDYEQYF. CDR3 nucleotide sequence: TGTGCCAGCAGCCAACAAGACTACGAGCAGTACTTC. The whole variable domain, filled in from reference TRBV14 and TRBJ2-7, reads EAGVTQFPSHSVIEKGQTVTLRCDPISGHDNLYWYRRVMGKEIKFLLHFVKESKQDESGMPNNRFLAERTGGTYSTLKVQPAELEDSGVYFCASSQQDYEQYFGPGTRLTVT.

This chain connects TRBV3-1 (or the pseudogene TRBV3-2) to TRBJ2-1, with 11 bases that match TRBD2. The CDR3 sequence is 16 residues long. CDR1 is LGHDT and CDR2 is YNNKEL in the germline V gene (reference sequence). The V segment lost 3 bases and the J segment 0 bases; nucleotides outside the gene matches: 1. CDR3 sequence (DNA): TGTGCCAGCAGCCAGGGACTAGCGGCCTCCTACAATGAGCAGTTCTTC. It specifies CASSQGLAASYNEQFF.

The chain is built from TRBV4-3 and TRBJ2-3; maybe TRBD1 (5 bases). V shed 2 bases and J shed 5 bases, with 17 bases lying between them. CDR1 and CDR2 (germline): LGHNA, YSLEER. The CDR3 sequence is 16 residues long. In nucleotides, the CDR3 is TGCGCCAGCAGCCAACAAGCATTTCAGGGTGTAGATACGCAGTATTTT. This gives the protein CASSQQAFQGVDTQYF.

V and J are TRBV21-1 and TRBJ2-1; the table gives TRBD2 as D, unverified against the DNA. TRBV21-1 is deemed a pseudogene. The CDR3 is 18 residues long. The CDR3, as DNA: TGTGCCAGCATCGAACTAGCGGGAGGGCCATCGGCCTACAATGAGCAGTTCTTC. It codes for CASIELAGGPSAYNEQFF.

The chain recombines TRBV19 with TRBJ1-2; D is perhaps TRBD1 (6 bases). The CDR3 totals 14 residues. CDR1 and CDR2 (germline): LNHDA, SQIVND (reference sequence). Deletions cut 6 bases from V and 0 bases from J, with 11 bases between. This CDR3 is CASRLDSSNYGYTF. For the CDR3, the DNA is TGTGCCAGTAGACTGGACAGTTCTAACTATGGCTACACCTTC. Full variable domain (rest looked up from reference TRBV19 and TRBJ1-2): DGGITQSPKYLFRKEGQNVTLSCEQNLNHDAMYWYRQDPGQGLRLIYYSQIVNDFQKGDIAEGYSVSREKKESFPLTVTSAQKNPTAFYLCASRLDSSNYGYTFGSGTRLTVV.

The J gene is TRBJ2-3, the V gene TRBV6-2 or TRBV6-3, with D uncertain. Germline values: CDR1 MNHEY, CDR2 SVGEGT. This CDR3 spans 13 amino acids. The ends were cut back, 2 bases at V and 2 bases at J, with 5 bases in the middle. CDR3 bases: TGTGCCAGCAGTTACGGGGACACAGATACGCAGTATTTT. Translated, it gives CASSYGDTDTQYF.